The clone carrying this T cell receptor (beta chain) was picked up many times. The antigen is not known. These data belong to a study of T cells after yellow fever vaccination. The CDR3 has 14 residues. The V end was cut by 1 base, the J end by 5 bases, with 10 bases between. Looked up from germline, CDR1 is SGHRS and CDR2 is YFSETQ. Findings of the study overall: At 95% to 96% for CD4 and 75% to 90% for CD8, most primary-vaccination clones showed up again after the booster. A weaker but faster secondary response was observed, peaking on day 5 versus 15.

TCRdb independently ran MiXCR on the 5' RACE reads; one entry per CDR3 protein. The data show 150,000 or so distinct CDR3 sequences, approximately 6.6% seen once. The gene calls are TRBV5-1 and TRBJ2-1; possible D gene TRBD1, 5 bases. The material sequenced was CD4+ T cells sorted from PBMCs, taken 10 days after the yellow fever booster vaccination. This clonotype was sampled from a man aged 25 to 40 who received the YFV17D yellow fever vaccine. The CDR3 protein is CASSLIDRNNEQFF. Written as DNA, the CDR3 is TGCGCCAGCAGCTTGATCGACAGAAACAATGAGCAGTTCTTC.